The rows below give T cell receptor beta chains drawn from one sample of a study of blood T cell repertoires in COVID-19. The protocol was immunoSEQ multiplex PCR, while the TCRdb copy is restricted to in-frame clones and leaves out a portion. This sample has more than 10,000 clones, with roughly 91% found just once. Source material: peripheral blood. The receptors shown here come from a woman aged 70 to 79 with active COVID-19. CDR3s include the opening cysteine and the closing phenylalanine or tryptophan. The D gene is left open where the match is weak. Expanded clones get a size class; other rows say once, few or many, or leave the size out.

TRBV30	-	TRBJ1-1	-	TGTGCCTGGATAGTGCGGGTTGAAGCTTTCTTT	CAWIVRVEAFF
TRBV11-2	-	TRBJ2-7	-	TGTGCCAGCAGCTTAGAATGGGGCTCCGGCTCCTACGAGCAGTACTTC	CASSLEWGSGSYEQYF
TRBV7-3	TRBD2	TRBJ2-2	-	TGTGCCAGCAGCCCTAGCGGGCCCCCGAGGACCGGGGAGCTGTTTTTT	CASSPSGPPRTGELFF
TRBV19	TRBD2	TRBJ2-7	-	TGTGCCAGTAGTATTTCCGGGAGGGCCTACGAGCAGTACTTC	CASSISGRAYEQYF
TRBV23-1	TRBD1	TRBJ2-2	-	TGCGCCAGCACCAAGACAGGGGGGAGCGGGGAGCTGTTTTTT	CASTKTGGSGELFF
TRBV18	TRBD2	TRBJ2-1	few	TGTGCCAGCTCCCCGGGACTAGCGGCCAACAATGAGCAGTTCTTC	CASSPGLAANNEQFF
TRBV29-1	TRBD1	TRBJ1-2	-	TGCAGCGTAAGCGCAGGGGGCGTTGGCTACACCTTC	CSVSAGGVGYTF
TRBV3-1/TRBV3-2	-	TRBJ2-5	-	TGTGCCAGCAGCCAAGCCGGGACCCAGTACTTC	CASSQAGTQYF
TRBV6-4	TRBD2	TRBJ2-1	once	TGTGCCAGCAGTGTTGGGGGGGGATCCTACAATGAGCAGTTCTTC	CASSVGGGSYNEQFF
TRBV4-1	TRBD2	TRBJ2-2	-	TGCGCCAGCAGCCAAAGGACTAGCGGGAGTTATGGGGAGCTGTTTTTT	CASSQRTSGSYGELFF
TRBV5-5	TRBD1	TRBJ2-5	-	TGTGCCAGCTTCGACAGGGGGGGTCCAGAGACCCAGTACTTC	CASFDRGGPETQYF
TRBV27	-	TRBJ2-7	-	TGTGCCAGCAGTGAGTTCTACGAGCAGTACTTC	CASSEFYEQYF
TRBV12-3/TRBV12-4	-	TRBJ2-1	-	TGTGCCAGCAGTTTAAGGCTAGATAATGAGCAGTTCTTC	CASSLRLDNEQFF
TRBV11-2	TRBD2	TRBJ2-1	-	TGTGCCAGCAGCCCGGTAGTGGGAGGGTTCGGTGAGCAGTTCTTC	CASSPVVGGFGEQFF
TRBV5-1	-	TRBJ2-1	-	TGCGCCAGCAGCTTGAAGACTATCCCGGAGGATGAGCAGTTCTTC	CASSLKTIPEDEQFF
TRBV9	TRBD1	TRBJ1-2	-	TGTGCCAGCAGCCCCTCACCGGACAGGGAGGGCTATGGCTACACCTTC	CASSPSPDREGYGYTF
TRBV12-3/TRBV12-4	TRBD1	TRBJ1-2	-	TGTGCCAGCAGCAACACAGGGGGCCACACCTTC	CASSNTGGHTF
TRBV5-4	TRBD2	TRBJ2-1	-	TGTGCCAGCAGCCCTGGACTAGCGGGAAACAATGAGCAGTTCTTC	CASSPGLAGNNEQFF
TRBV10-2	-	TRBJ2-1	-	TGCGCCAGCAGGAAAGACTCCCCGGGCTACAATGAGCAGTTCTTC	CASRKDSPGYNEQFF
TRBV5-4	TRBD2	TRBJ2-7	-	TGTGCCAGCAGCTTGGGGCCGGGACTAGCCTACGAGCAGTACTTC	CASSLGPGLAYEQYF
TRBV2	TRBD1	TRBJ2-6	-	TGTGCCAGCAGTGTGGGGACAGGGGGCGATGGGGCCAACGTCCTGACTTTC	CASSVGTGGDGANVLTF
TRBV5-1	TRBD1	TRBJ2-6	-	TGCGCCAGCAGCAGGACAGGGCGCTACTCTGGGGCCAACGTCCTGACTTTC	CASSRTGRYSGANVLTF
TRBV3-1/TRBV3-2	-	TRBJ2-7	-	TGTGCCAGCAGCCCCGACTGGCGGTATTGGGACGAGCAGTACTTC	CASSPDWRYWDEQYF
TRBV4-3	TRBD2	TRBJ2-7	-	TGCGCCAGCAGCCAAGTACTAGCGGGAGGATACGAGCAGTACTTC	CASSQVLAGGYEQYF
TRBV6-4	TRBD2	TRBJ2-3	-	TGTGCCAGCAAGCCCCTAGCGGAGGGCGAAGAGGATACGCAGTATTTT	CASKPLAEGEEDTQYF
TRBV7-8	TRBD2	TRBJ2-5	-	TGTGCCAGCAGCTTCTTAGCGGGAGGTGGAGAGACCCAGTACTTC	CASSFLAGGGETQYF
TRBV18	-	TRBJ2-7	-	TGTGCCAGCTCACCAAGACAGGCTCCTGACGAGCAGTACTTC	CASSPRQAPDEQYF
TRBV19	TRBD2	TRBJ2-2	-	TGTGCCAGTAAAGATGTGGGAGGGCCCGACACCGGGGAGCTGTTTTTT	CASKDVGGPDTGELFF
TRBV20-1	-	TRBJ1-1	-	TGCAGTGCTAGTACAGGGACACACACTGAAGCTTTCTTT	CSASTGTHTEAFF
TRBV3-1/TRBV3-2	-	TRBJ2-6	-	TGTGCCAGCAGCCAAGTATTTAGGGGTGGGTACTCTGGGGCCAACGTCCTGACTTTC	CASSQVFRGGYSGANVLTF
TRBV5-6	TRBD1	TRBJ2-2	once	TGTGCCAGCAGCCCCGGGACAGTTGTTACCACCGGGGAGCTGTTTTTT	CASSPGTVVTTGELFF
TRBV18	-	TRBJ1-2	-	TGTGCCAGCTCACCAAGCCGGGACATATCCGGCTACACCTTC	CASSPSRDISGYTF
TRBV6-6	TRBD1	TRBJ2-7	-	TGTGCCAGCAGTAAAGACAGGGGGGACGAGCAGTACTTC	CASSKDRGDEQYF
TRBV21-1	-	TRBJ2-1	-	TGTGCCAGCAGCAAATTTGGGACAGGGGTCTTAAATGAGCAGTTCTTC	CASSKFGTGVLNEQFF
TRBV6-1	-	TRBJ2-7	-	TGTGCCAGCAGTGAAGGCGGGCACTTTGGGGATTCCTACGAGCAGTACTTC	CASSEGGHFGDSYEQYF
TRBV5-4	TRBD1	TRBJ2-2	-	TGTGCCAGCAGCTTCCCCGGACAGGGGGGACACACCGGGGAGCTGTTTTTT	CASSFPGQGGHTGELFF
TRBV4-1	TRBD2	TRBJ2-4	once	TGCGCCAGCAGCCAAGAGGAGGGCGGGAGTGACCTAGCCAAAAACATTCAGTACTTC	CASSQEEGGSDLAKNIQYF
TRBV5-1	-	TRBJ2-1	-	TGCGCCAGCAGCTTAGGTGTGGCAGGCAATGAGCAGTTCTTC	CASSLGVAGNEQFF
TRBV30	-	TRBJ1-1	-	TGTGCCTGGTACAGACCGAACACTGAAGCTTTCTTT	CAWYRPNTEAFF
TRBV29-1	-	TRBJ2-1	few	TGCAGCGTTGTTATCCCGGACAGTTCCAATGAGCAGTTCTTC	CSVVIPDSSNEQFF
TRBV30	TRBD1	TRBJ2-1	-	TGTGCCTGGAGTTGGGACAGGGGCTACAATGAGCAGTTCTTC	CAWSWDRGYNEQFF
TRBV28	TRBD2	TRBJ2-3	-	TGTGCCAGCAGTTTGATCCGGGTGGGGACTAGCGGAACAGATACGCAGTATTTT	CASSLIRVGTSGTDTQYF
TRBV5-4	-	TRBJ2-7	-	TGTGCCAGCAGCCCTGGAGGCCTCCGGGTCCCTCTACTAGGCGAGCAGTACTTC	CASSPGGLRVPLLGEQYF
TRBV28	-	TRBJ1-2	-	TGTGCCAGCAGCCTCACAGATAACTATGGCTACACCTTC	CASSLTDNYGYTF
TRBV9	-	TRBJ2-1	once	TGTGCCAGCAGCCTAGCAGAAGATGAGCAGTTCTTC	CASSLAEDEQFF
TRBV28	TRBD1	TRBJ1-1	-	TGTGCCAGCAGGGAGACAGGGAGGACTGAAGCTTTCTTT	CASRETGRTEAFF
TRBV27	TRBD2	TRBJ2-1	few	TGTGCCAGCACCGGGACTAGCGGGACAGGGGAGCAGTTCTTC	CASTGTSGTGEQFF
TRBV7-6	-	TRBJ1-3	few	TGTGCCAGCAGCCCCGGGGATGGAAACACCATATATTTT	CASSPGDGNTIYF